The 21 T cell receptor beta chains below come from one sample, sequenced in a study of T-cell memory formation after mild COVID-19. TCRdb ran MiXCR on the 5' RACE reads and lists one entry per CDR3 protein. The sample includes 350,000 to 450,000 distinct CDR3 sequences, around 15% of them seen just once. Sequenced material: PBMCs or a T cell subset sorted from them (not recorded which). All receptors come from a man between 18 and 35 years old who had mild COVID-19 (a few samples of this study predate the infection). Cell type and time point are not known.

This clonotype was counted a few times. This chain joins TRBV4-1 and TRBJ2-1; no definite D call. V was pared by 5 bases and J by 4 bases, with 15 bases between. Germline values: CDR1 MGHRA, CDR2 YSYEKL. The CDR3 runs to 15 residues. The CDR3 sequence is CASSGGRAIYNEQFF. The CDR3 DNA is TGCGCCAGCAGCGGCGGAAGGGCGATTTACAATGAGCAGTTCTTC.

This clonotype has just a few counts. This chain joins TRBV4-2 and TRBJ2-5, with unresolved D. The V end was cut by 0 bases, the J end by 5 bases, with 16 bases between. Germline CDR1 is LGHNA and CDR2 is YNFKEQ. The CDR3 sequence is 16 residues long. This CDR3 reads CASSQDSGDGWETQYF. The CDR3 DNA follows: TGTGCCAGCAGCCAAGATAGTGGGGATGGGTGGGAGACCCAGTACTTC.

Many counts were recorded for this clonotype. The chain carries TRBV6-2 or TRBV6-3 and TRBJ2-7, with unresolved D. This CDR3 is 13 amino acids long. Trimming stripped 4 bases from V and 1 base from J, with 8 bases between. CDR1 is MNHEY and CDR2 is SVGEGT in the germline V gene. The CDR3 region is CASSSPWSYEQYF. As DNA, the CDR3 is TGTGCCAGCAGTTCCCCTTGGTCCTACGAGCAGTACTTC.

This clonotype was found many times. The J gene is TRBJ2-7, the V gene TRBV29-1; TRBD1 matches at 7 bases. V lost 6 bases, J lost 6 bases, and 11 bases stayed unmatched. Per the germline V gene, CDR1 is SQVTM and CDR2 is ANQGSEA. The CDR3 is 13 residues long. In DNA form, the CDR3 reads TGCAGCGTGAAGACAGGGCCATCCCTCGAGCAGTACTTC. Encoded protein: CSVKTGPSLEQYF.

The chain links TRBV7-9 to TRBJ1-1; D is uncertain. This CDR3 contains 16 residues. CDR1 is SEHNR and CDR2 is FQNEAQ in the germline V gene (reference sequence). Trimming shortened V by 5 bases and J by 4 bases, and 20 bases separated the two germline ends. In DNA, the CDR3 is TGTGCCAGCAGCCCCCGCTGGACGGGTCTGAGCACTGAAGCTTTCTTT. Residues: CASSPRWTGLSTEAFF.

This clonotype was counted a few times. V is TRBV5-1 and J is TRBJ2-7, with 7 bases matching TRBD2. Germline V gene data show CDR1 as SGHRS and CDR2 as YFSETQ. The CDR3 runs 13 residues. V gave up 0 bases and J gave up 5 bases; unmatched junction bases: 2. CDR3 DNA sequence: TGCGCCAGCAGCTTGGGACTAGCCCACGAGCAGTACTTC. Its protein is CASSLGLAHEQYF.

This clonotype was counted many times. V usage is TRBV7-2 and J usage is TRBJ2-3; no clear D gene. CDR3 length: 13 amino acids. CDR1 is SGHTA and CDR2 is FQGNSA in the germline V gene. V was trimmed by 5 bases and J by 0 bases, leaving 6 bases between them. CDR3 sequence reads: CASSGQSTDTQYF. CDR3 coding DNA: TGTGCCAGCAGCGGGCAGAGCACAGATACGCAGTATTTT.

Ten or more counts support this clonotype. This chain links TRBV5-1 with TRBJ2-5; D may match TRBD1 or TRBD2 (6 bases each). V shed 4 bases and J shed 5 bases, with 18 bases lying between them. Germline CDR1 SGHRS, CDR2 YFSETQ. The CDR3 has 15 residues. CDR3 coding DNA: TGCGCCAGCAGCCCGGGGGCAGGGGCTTGGGAGACCCAGTACTTC. Translation: CASSPGAGAWETQYF.

This clonotype showed up just a few times. The chain links TRBV5-1 to TRBJ2-1; 10 bases are shared with TRBD2. The CDR3 contains 18 residues. Germline CDR1 SGHRS, CDR2 YFSETQ. V lost 3 bases to trimming and J lost 5 bases; unmatched junction nucleotides: 14. As DNA, the CDR3 is TGCGCCAGCAGCTCCCGATCTAGCGGGGGTATACCTCACAATGAGCAGTTCTTC. Residues: CASSSRSSGGIPHNEQFF.

The gene calls are TRBV29-1 and TRBJ2-1, with 11 bases aligning to TRBD1. The CDR3 covers 14 residues. Germline CDR1 and CDR2: SQVTM and ANQGSEA. Trimming cost V 6 bases and J 3 bases; bases outside gene matches: 4. CDR3 sequence: CSVPGTGGYNEQFF. The CDR3 nucleotides read TGCAGCGTCCCCGGGACAGGGGGCTACAATGAGCAGTTCTTC.

V gene TRBV3-1 combines with J gene TRBJ1-2, with D possibly being TRBD1 (6 bases). Trimming pared 3 bases from V and 2 bases from J, leaving 7 bases between. This CDR3 is 13 amino acids long. From germline, CDR1 is LGHDT and CDR2 YNNKEL (reference sequence). CDR3 bases: TGTGCCAGCAGCCACGACAGGAACTATGGCTACACCTTC. It specifies CASSHDRNYGYTF.

This clonotype has more than one count but fewer than ten. V is TRBV9 and J is TRBJ2-3, with D hard to call. The length of the CDR3 is 14 residues. Trimming took 3 bases from V and 4 from J, leaving 12 bases between them. The germline V gene has CDR1 SGDLS and CDR2 YYNGEE. CDR3 protein: CASSGSPFADTQYF. In DNA form, the CDR3 reads TGTGCCAGCAGCGGGAGCCCTTTCGCAGATACGCAGTATTTT. Full variable domain (remainder filled in from reference TRBV9 and TRBJ2-3): DSGVTQTPKHLITATGQRVTLRCSPRSGDLSVYWYQQSLDQGLQFLIQYYNGEERAKGNILERFSAQQFPDLHSELNLSSLELGDSALYFCASSGSPFADTQYFGPGTRLTVL.

The V call is TRBV19, the J call TRBJ2-1; D is ambiguous. The CDR3 consists of 13 residues. V was clipped by 1 base and J by 9 bases, with 10 bases between them. Germline V gene sequence: CDR1 LNHDA, CDR2 SQIVND (reference sequence). DNA of the CDR3: TGTGCCAGTAGTATAGCCAGGCTATCTGAGCAGTTCTTC. Translated, it gives CASSIARLSEQFF. The whole variable domain, remainder taken from reference TRBV19 and TRBJ2-1, is DGGITQSPKYLFRKEGQNVTLSCEQNLNHDAMYWYRQDPGQGLRLIYYSQIVNDFQKGDIAEGYSVSREKKESFPLTVTSAQKNPTAFYLCASSIARLSEQFFGPGTRLTVL.

This clonotype was counted between two and nine times. V is TRBV24-1 and J is TRBJ2-5; D is unresolved. CDR1 is KGHDR, CDR2 SFDVKD, per germline. This CDR3 is 14 amino acids long. The V end was cut by 2 bases, the J end by 2 bases, with 8 bases between. The CDR3 region is CATSDSMGQETQYF. The CDR3 DNA reads TGTGCCACCAGTGATTCCATGGGGCAAGAGACCCAGTACTTC.

This clonotype showed up many times. V is TRBV20-1 and J is TRBJ2-5; D remains unclear. V lost 3 bases, J lost 4 bases, and 9 bases lay in between. The CDR3 contains 12 residues. From germline, CDR1 is DFQATT and CDR2 SNEGSKA (reference sequence). The CDR3 DNA is TGCAGTGCTAGTGGGCAGGCAGAGACCCAGTACTTC. It is translated as CSASGQAETQYF.

This chain uses TRBV6-5 with TRBJ1-2; 8 bases line up with TRBD1. This CDR3 has 14 residues. Germline assignment: CDR1 MNHEY and CDR2 SVGAGI. V was pared by 6 bases and J by 6 bases, with 9 bases of the junction left unmatched. The CDR3 DNA is TGTGCCAGCAGAAGGACAGGGCAGGGGAATGGCTACACCTTC. This sequence encodes CASRRTGQGNGYTF.

This clonotype has a handful of counts. The chain's CDR3 is CASSLDGGASYNEQFF. The CDR3 DNA is TGTGCCAGCAGCTTAGACGGGGGGGCCTCCTACAATGAGCAGTTCTTC. The chain couples TRBV7-3 to TRBJ2-1, with 8 positions matching TRBD2. V gave up 2 bases and J gave up 0 bases; unmatched junction bases: 3. The CDR3 consists of 16 residues. Germline-derived CDR1 and CDR2 are SGHTA and FQGTGA.

This clonotype has a handful of counts. V and J are TRBV4-2 and TRBJ2-7; D ambiguous. CDR1 and CDR2 (germline): LGHNA, YNFKEQ. V was trimmed by 2 bases and J by 1 base, leaving 12 bases between them. The CDR3 has 15 amino acids. CDR3 bases: TGTGCCAGCAGCCAAAAAAGAGGTACGTCCTACGAGCAGTACTTC. This encodes CASSQKRGTSYEQYF.

This clonotype was seen a few times. The chain recombines TRBV20-1 with TRBJ1-2; no firm D call. Trimming shortened V by 0 bases and J by 5 bases, and 7 bases separated the two germline ends. The CDR3 length is 12 residues. CDR1 DFQATT and CDR2 SNEGSKA come from the germline V gene (reference sequence). This CDR3 is CSARDGSYGYTF. CDR3 nucleotides: TGCAGTGCTAGAGACGGCTCGTATGGCTACACCTTC.

The V and J genes are TRBV5-1 and TRBJ1-1, with unresolved D. Trimming left V 1 base short and J 0 bases short, with 7 bases between. This CDR3 region has 14 residues. Germline V lookup: CDR1 SGHRS, CDR2 YFSETQ. In DNA, the CDR3 is TGCGCCAGCAGCTTGACACCGATGAACACTGAAGCTTTCTTT. Its translation is CASSLTPMNTEAFF.

CDR3 residues: CASSETRGPGEQYF. The CDR3 coding sequence is TGTGCCAGCAGTGAAACCCGAGGTCCGGGAGAGCAGTACTTC. This chain links TRBV2 with TRBJ2-7; the D gene is possibly TRBD2 (5 bases). CDR3 length equals 14 residues. Germline V lookup: CDR1 SNHLY, CDR2 FYNNEI. The V gene lost 2 bases and the J gene lost 7 bases, with 15 bases spanning the gap.